Following are 27 T cell receptor beta chains from one sample sequenced in a study of shared clonotypes between healthy human individuals. Sequenced by immunoSEQ multiplex PCR; TCRdb stores in-frame clones only, minus some. The sample yields about a million clones, around three quarters seen once. The sequenced material came from memory CD4+ T cells from PBMCs. This sample's subset: CD45RA-negative fraction. All receptors derive from a man younger than 35 in good health. Some clones in this sample may be carry-over from other donors' samples.

The rearrangement links TRBV28 to TRBJ1-3; D gene ambiguous. The V end lost 6 bases, the J end lost 0 bases, and 12 bases lay between the germline ends. CDR3 size: 15 residues. Looked up from germline, CDR1 is MDHEN and CDR2 is SYDVKM. In DNA, the CDR3 is TGTGCCAGCAGGGCGGGTGACTCCTCTGGAAACACCATATATTTT. Translation gives CASRAGDSSGNTIYF.

The rearrangement links TRBV5-1 to TRBJ2-7, with D possibly being TRBD1 or TRBD2 (5 bases each). Germline V gene lookup returns CDR1 SGHRS and CDR2 YFSETQ. CDR3 size: 15 residues. V shed 3 bases and J shed 0 bases, with 13 bases lying between them. CDR3 DNA sequence: TGCGCCAGCAGCTCAGGGACCGCGAACTCCTACGAGCAGTACTTC. Protein product: CASSSGTANSYEQYF.

For this clone: Other DNA sequences from this sample encode an identical CDR3 as well. V usage is TRBV7-2 and J usage is TRBJ1-1, with unresolved D. This CDR3 has 13 amino acids. Trimming stripped 1 base from V and 5 bases from J, with 8 bases between. Germline V lookup: CDR1 SGHTA, CDR2 FQGNSA. Here the CDR3 reads CASSLDSGTEAFF. Here the CDR3 DNA reads TGTGCCAGCAGCTTAGACAGTGGAACTGAAGCTTTCTTT.

This chain connects TRBV28 to TRBJ1-2; weak D call: TRBD1 (5 bases). This CDR3 has 13 amino acids. V lost 7 bases and J lost 7, with 16 bases in between. Germline-derived CDR1 and CDR2 are MDHEN and SYDVKM. The CDR3 here is CASTGRGFSGYTF. CDR3 nucleotide sequence: TGTGCCAGCACCGGGCGGGGCTTCAGTGGCTACACCTTC.

Details on this clone: A far larger clone is just one base off, so this is likely a read error. This CDR3 is also generated by other DNA sequences in the sample. This chain connects TRBV14 to TRBJ2-6, with D unresolved. Germline lookup yields CDR1 SGHDN and CDR2 FVKESK. The CDR3 consists of 14 residues. Trimming shortened V by 4 bases and J by 0 bases, and 4 bases separated the two germline ends. The DNA of the CDR3 is TGTGCCAGCAGCCCAGCCTCTGGGGCCAACGTCCTGACTTTC. Translating gives CASSPASGANVLTF.

V gene TRBV23-1 combines with J gene TRBJ1-5, with D possibly TRBD1 on 6 matching bases. TRBV23-1 is annotated as an ORF whose role is uncertain. Between the trimmed V and J ends, which lost 3 bases and 4 bases, there was a span of 22 bases. The CDR3 is 18 amino acids. The CDR3 reads CASSHSLQGQSENQPQHF. In nucleotides, the CDR3 is TGCGCCAGCAGTCATTCCTTACAGGGTCAGTCGGAAAATCAGCCCCAGCATTTT.

The chain is built from TRBV5-6 and TRBJ2-3; either TRBD1 or TRBD2 may fit D (6 bases each). The CDR3 length is 14 residues. Trimming took off 4 bases at V and 4 bases at J, with 13 bases between the two ends. Germline CDR1 reads SGHDT; CDR2 reads YYEEEE. Here the CDR3 DNA reads TGTGCCAGCAGCCCATTCGGGGGCCCAGATACGCAGTATTTT. This sequence encodes CASSPFGGPDTQYF.

This clone was picked up one time. The V and J genes are TRBV29-1 and TRBJ2-3; no clear D gene. The V gene lost 3 bases and the J gene lost 1 base, with 11 bases spanning the gap. CDR1 and CDR2 from the germline V gene are SQVTM and ANQGSEA. The CDR3 contains 14 residues. In DNA form, the CDR3 reads TGCAGCGTTGATGGCGTGACCGGCACAGATACGCAGTATTTT. It yields the protein CSVDGVTGTDTQYF.

The chain has TRBV5-8 and TRBJ1-1; the D is unclear. Germline CDR1 reads SGHTS; CDR2 reads YDEGEE. The CDR3 contains 15 residues. The V and J ends lost 1 base and 1 base respectively, with 11 bases between them. In DNA, the CDR3 is TGTGCCAGCAGCTTGTTCCACAGAACGAACACTGAAGCTTTCTTT. As protein: CASSLFHRTNTEAFF.

Only a few counts were recorded for this clone. This chain links TRBV2 with TRBJ2-1; weak D call: TRBD2 (6 bases). Trimming left V 10 bases short and J 9 bases short, with 13 bases between. Germline CDR1 SNHLY, CDR2 FYNNEI. CDR3 size: 11 residues. In DNA, the CDR3 is TGTGCCAACGTGGGGGAGGTTGAGCAGTTCTTC. Its protein product is CANVGEVEQFF.

For the CDR3, the DNA is TGTGCCAGCAGCTTCGAACTAGCGGGCCGTCCCGGAGATACGCAGTATTTT. Amino acid sequence: CASSFELAGRPGDTQYF. The gene calls are TRBV9 and TRBJ2-3; 9 bases line up with TRBD2. The CDR3 is 17 residues long. Per the germline V gene, CDR1 is SGDLS and CDR2 is YYNGEE. The V and J ends lost 4 bases and 5 bases, in that order; junction bases with no gene match: 14.

The V and J genes are TRBV7-2 and TRBJ2-1, with a possible D match to TRBD2 (6 bases). CDR1 is SGHTA, CDR2 FQGNSA, per germline. The CDR3 contains 16 residues. V lost 4 bases to trimming and J lost 2 bases, with 15 bases between them. For the CDR3, the DNA is TGTGCCAGCAGCTCCCGGGCGGGGTTCCCCTACAATGAGCAGTTCTTC. Protein product: CASSSRAGFPYNEQFF. The variable domain in full, completed from reference TRBV7-2 and TRBJ2-1, reads GAGVSQSPSNKVTEKGKDVELRCDPISGHTALYWYRQSLGQGLEFLIYFQGNSAPDKSGLPSDRFSAERTGGSVSTLTIQRTQQEDSAVYLCASSSRAGFPYNEQFFGPGTRLTVL.

This clone was picked up many times. Other DNA sequences from this sample encode an identical CDR3 as well. The chain couples TRBV15 to TRBJ1-1; a weak D match, TRBD1 (5 bases). The germline V and J ends were trimmed by 0 bases and 3 bases, with 8 bases remaining between them. The CDR3 is 14 residues long. Per the germline V gene, CDR1 is LNHNV and CDR2 is YYDKDF (reference sequence). This chain's CDR3 is CATSRDLGDTEAFF. CDR3 nucleotides: TGTGCCACCAGCAGAGATCTAGGGGACACTGAAGCTTTCTTT. Looking up the rest from reference TRBV15 and TRBJ1-1 gives the full variable domain: DAMVIQNPRYQVTQFGKPVTLSCSQTLNHNVMYWYQQKSSQAPKLLFHYYDKDFNNEADTPDNFQSRRPNTSFCFLDIRSPGLGDTAMYLCATSRDLGDTEAFFGQGTRLTVV.

The chain has TRBV11-2 and TRBJ2-3, with D possibly TRBD2 on 5 matching bases. The CDR3 covers 15 residues. Trimming removed 3 bases at V and 2 bases at J, with 12 bases between. Germline V gene data show CDR1 as SGHAT and CDR2 as FQNNGV. CDR3 protein: CASSLGAGATDTQYF. DNA for the CDR3: TGTGCCAGCAGCTTGGGCGCGGGTGCCACAGATACGCAGTATTTT.

The chain couples TRBV5-4 to TRBJ2-5; D possibly matches TRBD1 or TRBD2 (5 bases each). Germline CDR1 reads SGHNT; CDR2 reads YYREEE (reference sequence). V was trimmed by 4 bases and J by 5 bases, leaving 18 bases between them. This CDR3 is 15 amino acids long. The CDR3 loop reads CASSRGQAGKETQYF. The CDR3 DNA reads as TGTGCCAGCAGCCGGGGCCAAGCAGGGAAGGAGACCCAGTACTTC.

J is TRBJ1-5 and V is TRBV30; D is unresolved. The CDR3 length is 15 residues. Per the germline V gene, CDR1 is GTSNPN and CDR2 is SVGIG (reference sequence). The germline V and J ends were trimmed by 0 bases and 2 bases, with 11 bases remaining between them. CDR3: CAWSVGREGNQPQHF. In nucleotides, the CDR3 is TGTGCCTGGAGTGTTGGTAGGGAGGGCAATCAGCCCCAGCATTTT.

For this clone: Possible read error: a much larger clone is one base away. The CDR3 loop reads CASSLGRDYGYTF. CDR3 DNA: TGTGCCAGCAGCTTAGGCAGGGACTATGGCTACACCTTC. The gene calls are TRBV7-9 and TRBJ1-2; TRBD1 might be the D (5 bases). V lost 1 base and J 3 bases, leaving 6 bases between the germline ends. Germline V CDR1 and CDR2: SEHNR, FQNEAQ (reference sequence). The CDR3 is made up of 13 amino acids.

The chain carries TRBV7-8 and TRBJ2-6, with D unresolved. The ends were cut back, 1 base at V and 0 bases at J, with 4 bases in the middle. Germline CDR1 and CDR2: SGHVS and FQNEAQ. CDR3 length equals 15 residues. For the CDR3, the DNA is TGTGCCAGCAGCTTAGGGCACTCTGGGGCCAACGTCCTGACTTTC. Translating it yields CASSLGHSGANVLTF.

This chain joins TRBV6-5 and TRBJ1-2; a weak D match, TRBD1 (6 bases). Per germline, CDR1 MNHEY and CDR2 SVGAGI. The CDR3 sequence is 15 residues long. V was pared by 6 bases and J by 4 bases, with 18 bases between. The CDR3 sequence is CASSLLQGRSYGYTF. Here the CDR3 DNA reads TGTGCCAGCAGCCTCCTTCAGGGGCGTAGCTATGGCTACACCTTC.

The V call is TRBV20-1, the J call TRBJ1-2, with D hard to call. CDR3 length: 10 amino acids. Germline V gene sequence: CDR1 DFQATT, CDR2 SNEGSKA (reference sequence). The V gene lost 3 bases and the J gene lost 8 bases, with 7 bases spanning the gap. CDR3 loop: CSARNGGYTF. The CDR3 nucleotides read TGCAGTGCTAGGAACGGGGGCTACACCTTC.

The chain is built from TRBV19 and TRBJ2-5, with 7 bases fitting TRBD1. Per germline, CDR1 LNHDA and CDR2 SQIVND (reference sequence). This CDR3 spans 13 amino acids. V lost 6 bases, J lost 2 bases, and 3 bases stayed unmatched. CDR3 sequence: CASSWDSQETQYF. For the CDR3, the DNA is TGTGCCAGTAGCTGGGACAGTCAAGAGACCCAGTACTTC.

This clone was detected a few times. This sequence joins TRBV7-9 and TRBJ1-4; no firm D call. Germline V CDR1 and CDR2: SEHNR, FQNEAQ (reference sequence). Trimming removed 5 bases at V and 2 bases at J, with 12 bases between. This CDR3 region has 15 residues. The CDR3 DNA reads TGTGCCAGCAGCGCACCGGGAGGGACTAATGAAAAACTGTTTTTT. This codes for CASSAPGGTNEKLFF.

The genes are TRBV10-3 and TRBJ2-7, with a tentative D call TRBD1 (6 bases). The CDR3 loop spans 12 amino acids. The germline V and J ends were trimmed by 6 bases and 5 bases, with 11 bases remaining between them. The V gene's germline CDR1 is ENHRY and CDR2 SYGVKD. This CDR3 is CAISPTGNEQYF. The CDR3 bases are TGTGCCATCAGCCCAACAGGGAACGAGCAGTACTTC.

J is TRBJ2-7 and V is TRBV7-2; 8 bases match TRBD1. Germline V gene data show CDR1 as SGHTA and CDR2 as FQGNSA. V lost 5 bases, J lost 5 bases, and 20 bases stayed unmatched. CDR3 length: 18 amino acids. CDR3 nucleotides: TGTGCCAGCAGCGGAGCCCTACAGGGGGGTACCCCGTGGAACGAGCAGTACTTC. Translation: CASSGALQGGTPWNEQYF.

The chain combines TRBV7-8 with TRBJ2-2; a weak D match, TRBD2 (5 bases). The germline V gene has CDR1 SGHVS and CDR2 FQNEAQ. This CDR3 spans 16 amino acids. V was shortened by 1 base and J by 5 bases, with 14 bases between the two germline ends. CDR3 nucleotide sequence: TGTGCCAGCAGCTTAGTTGAGCGGATTAATACCGGGGAGCTGTTTTTT. It specifies CASSLVERINTGELFF.

As concerns this clone: This specimen includes other DNA sequences encoding the same CDR3. V gene TRBV27 combines with J gene TRBJ1-1, with D uncertain. V was shortened by 2 bases and J by 0 bases, with 7 bases between the two germline ends. This CDR3 is built from 14 residues. Looked up from germline, CDR1 is MNHEY and CDR2 is SMNVEV (reference sequence). In nucleotides, the CDR3 is TGTGCCAGCAGTTTAAACAGAGTGAACACTGAAGCTTTCTTT. Its translation: CASSLNRVNTEAFF.

As regards this clone: The junction does not match germline at one end; this may be a read error. V is TRBV9 and J is TRBJ2-3, with 9 bases lining up with TRBD2. Germline CDR1 and CDR2: SGDLS and YYNGEE. This CDR3 is 15 amino acids long. The CDR3 nucleotides are TGTGCCGGCAGCGCAGGACTAGCGCCCACAGATACGCAGTATTTT. It specifies CAGSAGLAPTDTQYF.